One sample yielded the 21 T cell receptor beta chains listed below, sequenced in a study of T cell clones after liver transplantation. TCRdb keeps only in-frame clones here, not all; method: immunoSEQ multiplex PCR. Of just over 9,000 clones in the sample, 75% to 80% were seen once. The sequencing here drew on CD8+ T cells from blood, taken before liver transplant. The origin of the receptors is a human donor who received a liver transplant.

This clone was detected a few times. The chain carries TRBV4-1 and TRBJ2-7; the D gene could be TRBD1 or TRBD2 (5 bases each). This CDR3 region has 14 residues. CDR1 is MGHRA and CDR2 is YSYEKL in the germline V gene. Trimming took off 4 bases at V and 2 bases at J, with 12 bases between the two ends. The CDR3 DNA sequence: TGCGCCAGCAGCCCGTGGGACGGCACCTACGAGCAGTACTTC. Its protein is CASSPWDGTYEQYF.

This sequence joins TRBV7-9 and TRBJ2-2; D is unresolved. This CDR3 spans 16 amino acids. The V end lost 5 bases, the J end lost 0 bases, and 13 bases lay between the germline ends. CDR1 is SEHNR, CDR2 FQNEAQ, per germline (reference sequence). CDR3 bases: TGTGCCAGCAGCGCCTTCCCAGACCCGAACACCGGGGAGCTGTTTTTT. Amino acids: CASSAFPDPNTGELFF.

This chain connects TRBV7-3 to TRBJ2-3, with D tentatively TRBD2 (5 bases). Trimming stripped 5 bases from V and 6 bases from J, with 12 bases between. CDR3 length: 13 residues. The germline gives CDR1 SGHTA, CDR2 FQGTGA. This CDR3 is CASSLPGEDTQYF. The CDR3 DNA follows: TGTGCCAGCAGCCTCCCCGGGGAGGATACGCAGTATTTT. The whole variable domain, filled in from reference TRBV7-3 and TRBJ2-3, reads GAGVSQTPSNKVTEKGKYVELRCDPISGHTALYWYRQSLGQGPEFLIYFQGTGAADDSGLPNDRFFAVRPEGSVSTLKIQRTERGDSAVYLCASSLPGEDTQYFGPGTRLTVL.

This clone was observed once. V usage is TRBV7-3 and J usage is TRBJ2-5, with 7 positions matching TRBD1. The CDR3 has 15 amino acids. CDR1 is SGHTA and CDR2 is FQGTGA in the germline V gene. V lost 4 bases to trimming and J lost 5 bases; unmatched junction nucleotides: 10. The chain's CDR3 is CASSSRGPRPETQYF. The CDR3 region has the DNA TGTGCCAGCAGCTCTAGGGGGCCCCGGCCTGAGACCCAGTACTTC.

This chain joins TRBV10-3 and TRBJ1-5; weak D call: TRBD1 (5 bases). The CDR3 totals 15 residues. The ends were cut back, 6 bases at V and 1 base at J, with 13 bases in the middle. Germline CDR1 is ENHRY and CDR2 is SYGVKD. The CDR3 sequence is CAISAREASNQPQHF. In nucleotides, the CDR3 is TGTGCCATCAGCGCCAGGGAGGCGAGCAATCAGCCCCAGCATTTT.

J is TRBJ2-5 and V is TRBV5-6; TRBD2 aligns across 9 bases. Near its end, the DNA agrees better with TRBJ2-7, so the J call may be wrong. The CDR3 covers 15 residues. The V gene's germline CDR1 is SGHDT and CDR2 YYEEEE. The CDR3 bases are TGTGCCAGCAGCCTGGGTTTTAGCGGGAGCTACGAGCAGTACTTC. Protein: CASSLGFSGSYEQYF.

The rearrangement links TRBV27 to TRBJ1-1, with 8 bases identical to TRBD1. CDR3 length: 15 residues. V trimming: 5 bases; J trimming: 1 base; junction bases outside the gene matches: 6. Germline CDR1 is MNHEY and CDR2 is SMNVEV (reference sequence). CDR3 sequence: CASSQTGAGNTEAFF. The CDR3 DNA reads TGTGCCAGCAGTCAGACAGGGGCGGGGAACACTGAAGCTTTCTTT.

The rearrangement joins TRBV30 to TRBJ1-1, with D unresolved. V gave up 1 base and J gave up 4 bases, with 22 bases separating them. CDR3 size: 17 residues. Germline lookup yields CDR1 GTSNPN and CDR2 SVGIG (reference sequence). The CDR3: CAWSGFFKERWGTEAFF. For the CDR3, the DNA is TGTGCCTGGAGTGGGTTCTTTAAGGAGAGGTGGGGCACTGAAGCTTTCTTT. The variable domain in full, with the rest retrieved from reference TRBV30 and TRBJ1-1, is SQTIHQWPATLVQPVGSPLSLECTVEGTSNPNLYWYRQAAGRGLQLLFYSVGIGQISSEVPQNLSASRPQDRQFILSSKKLLLSDSGFYLCAWSGFFKERWGTEAFFGQGTRLTVV.

This clone appeared a single time. The rearrangement uses TRBV7-2 and TRBJ2-1; 9 bases are a match to TRBD2. CDR1 is SGHTA and CDR2 is FQGNSA in the germline V gene. The V segment lost 0 bases and the J segment 12 bases; nucleotides outside the gene matches: 9. The CDR3 consists of 15 residues. The CDR3 protein is CASSLATSGGRAQFF. Here the CDR3 DNA reads TGTGCCAGCAGCTTAGCGACAAGCGGGGGGAGGGCGCAGTTCTTC.

The chain couples TRBV15 to TRBJ2-7, with TRBD1 identical over 9 bases. Germline CDR1 LNHNV, CDR2 YYDKDF (reference sequence). V gave up 0 bases and J gave up 4 bases; unmatched junction bases: 4. The CDR3 extends over 15 amino acids. The DNA for the CDR3 is TGTGCCACCAGCAGAGAGGGGACAGGGCCATACGAGCAGTACTTC. Translating gives CATSREGTGPYEQYF.

This chain links TRBV29-1 with TRBJ1-2, with TRBD1 matching over 7 bases. The trim removed 4 bases at V and 5 bases at J, leaving 1 base unmatched. This CDR3 comprises 11 residues. Germline V CDR1 and CDR2: SQVTM, ANQGSEA. The CDR3 coding sequence is TGCAGCGTTGCAGGGGGTTATGGCTACACCTTC. Translating it yields CSVAGGYGYTF. Looking up the rest from reference TRBV29-1 and TRBJ1-2 gives the full variable domain: SAVISQKPSRDICQRGTSLTIQCQVDSQVTMMFWYRQQPGQSLTLIATANQGSEATYESGFVIDKFPISRPNLTFSTLTVSNMSPEDSSIYLCSVAGGYGYTFGSGTRLTVV.

This chain uses TRBV2 with TRBJ2-5; 7 bases are a match to TRBD2. The V gene's germline CDR1 is SNHLY and CDR2 FYNNEI. Losses at the gene ends were 8 bases for V and 2 bases for J; bases not matched to a gene: 14. The CDR3 contains 16 residues. CDR3 in amino acids: CASYLRGELLQETQYF. The CDR3 DNA sequence: TGTGCCAGCTACCTACGGGGGGAGTTATTACAAGAGACCCAGTACTTC.

The V gene is TRBV6-1, the J gene TRBJ2-3; D not certain. V gave up 6 bases and J gave up 4 bases, with 11 bases separating them. The germline V gene has CDR1 MNHNS and CDR2 SASEGT. The CDR3 totals 13 residues. The CDR3 coding sequence is TGTGCCAGCAGGACCCATACCCCAGATACGCAGTATTTT. Amino acid sequence: CASRTHTPDTQYF.

The chain is built from TRBV7-3 and TRBJ2-3, with TRBD1 matching over 9 bases. Germline CDR1 reads SGHTA; CDR2 reads FQGTGA. Trimming cost V 2 bases and J 0 bases; bases outside gene matches: 3. The CDR3 consists of 16 residues. For the CDR3, the DNA is TGTGCCAGCAGCTTATTAGGGACAGGGAGCACAGATACGCAGTATTTT. This translates into CASSLLGTGSTDTQYF.

The J gene is TRBJ2-1, the V gene TRBV27; the D is unclear. This CDR3 is built from 12 residues. Germline V gene data show CDR1 as MNHEY and CDR2 as SMNVEV (reference sequence). With 1 base removed from V and 6 bases from J, the gap between germline ends came to 4 bases. DNA of the CDR3: TGTGCCAGCAGTTTATTGGGCAATGAGCAGTTCTTC. Protein product: CASSLLGNEQFF.

This clone turned up a few times. This chain joins TRBV27 and TRBJ2-4; the D gene is possibly TRBD1 (6 bases). Germline CDR1 MNHEY, CDR2 SMNVEV (reference sequence). V was pared by 8 bases and J by 7 bases, with 15 bases between. CDR3 length: 13 residues. CDR3 in DNA: TGTGCCAGCGCCCCAGGGGTGAAGAACATTCAGTACTTC. Translating gives CASAPGVKNIQYF.

This chain connects TRBV4-3 to TRBJ2-1; D is perhaps TRBD1 (5 bases). V lost 0 bases and J lost 9, with 15 bases in between. Germline CDR1 reads LGHNA; CDR2 reads YSLEER. The CDR3 totals 15 residues. In DNA, the CDR3 is TGCGCCAGCAGCCAAGATCTCCTCAGGGCAGGTGAGCAGTTCTTC. This sequence encodes CASSQDLLRAGEQFF.

This clone has just one count. The chain employs TRBV10-3 and TRBJ2-6; 7 bases fit TRBD1. The CDR3 covers 18 residues. V shed 3 bases and J 0 bases; nucleotides not matched to a gene: 8. Germline lookup yields CDR1 ENHRY and CDR2 SYGVKD. The CDR3 is CAISDGTALNSGANVLTF. CDR3 nucleotide sequence: TGTGCCATCAGTGACGGGACAGCCCTGAACTCTGGGGCCAACGTCCTGACTTTC.

The CDR3 protein is CASSPTRLGVGQPQHF. The CDR3 DNA follows: TGCGCCAGCAGCCCCACTAGATTGGGGGTAGGTCAGCCCCAGCATTTT. This rearrangement joins TRBV4-1 to TRBJ1-5; a weak D match, TRBD1 (5 bases). Germline CDR1 and CDR2: MGHRA and YSYEKL. CDR3 length: 16 amino acids. V dropped 4 bases and J dropped 6 bases, with 19 bases sitting between them.

The genes are TRBV4-3 and TRBJ2-3, with a weak D call TRBD1 (5 bases). V was pared by 0 bases and J by 6 bases, with 13 bases between. Germline V CDR1 and CDR2: LGHNA, YSLEER. The CDR3 spans 15 residues. The CDR3 DNA follows: TGCGCCAGCAGCCAAGAGCGACACTCAGGGGATACGCAGTATTTT. It is translated as CASSQERHSGDTQYF.

By proportion, this clone is medium-sized. J is TRBJ1-1 and V is TRBV15; D is unclear. This CDR3 contains 16 residues. The ends were cut back, 2 bases at V and 3 bases at J, with 16 bases in the middle. The V gene's germline CDR1 is LNHNV and CDR2 YYDKDF (reference sequence). The CDR3 nucleotides are TGTGCCACCAGCAGATTCGAGGAGGGCTTGGACACTGAAGCTTTCTTT. As protein: CATSRFEEGLDTEAFF.